A selection of T cell receptor beta chains follows, all from one sample in a study of blood T cell repertoires in COVID-19. Using immunoSEQ multiplex PCR, the repertoire was profiled, and TCRdb retains in-frame clones only, with some absent. Among 180,000 or so clones listed, about 77% were seen once. The source material was peripheral blood. The source is a woman of 80 years or more with active or convalescent COVID-19. Each CDR3 is given with its conserved first and last residue. D genes are given only for firm matches. Clone size, where shown, is once, few, many, or a class for clones that have expanded.

TGCAGTGCTAGTATACAGGGGTCCTATGGCTACACCTTC	CSASIQGSYGYTF	NA	TRBJ1-2	TRBV20-1	TRBD1
TGTGCCAGCAGCTTGAGGGACAGGGATGGGACTGAAGCTTTCTTT	CASSLRDRDGTEAFF	NA	TRBJ1-1	TRBV5-8	TRBD1
TGTGCCAGCAGCTTGGTGTTAGCGGGCGCAGATACGCAGTATTTT	CASSLVLAGADTQYF	NA	TRBJ2-3	TRBV5-4	TRBD2
TGTGCCAGTAGTCGAAGCGGCGCAGTAATGAACACTGAAGCTTTCTTT	CASSRSGAVMNTEAFF	NA	TRBJ1-1	TRBV19	NA
TGCAGTGCTAGTGTCGGGGCTAGCGGGGGTTCCGAGCAGTACTTC	CSASVGASGGSEQYF	NA	TRBJ2-7	TRBV20-1	TRBD2
TGTGCCAGCAGCTTAGATCGAGGGGGCCCCCGCCTTTGG	CASSLDRGGPRLW	NA	TRBJ1-1	TRBV7-2	TRBD1
TGTGCCAGCAGCGCCCTCAGGGTTGTCACTGAAGCTTTCTTT	CASSALRVVTEAFF	NA	TRBJ1-1	TRBV9	NA
TGCGCCAGCAGCCAAGACTACCCTAGCGGGGGGGCTAGAGAGCAGTTCTTC	CASSQDYPSGGAREQFF	NA	TRBJ2-1	TRBV4-1	TRBD2
TGTGCCAGCAACAAAGCACTGGGGCCCAATTTACGTTCTAACTATGGCTACACCTTC	CASNKALGPNLRSNYGYTF	NA	TRBJ1-2	TRBV5-4	NA
TGTGCCAGCAGCGTAGGGGCTTTCCAAGAGACCCAGTACTTC	CASSVGAFQETQYF	NA	TRBJ2-5	TRBV9	NA
TGTGCCAGCAGCCCGAACAGGGGCCCGGCTTTCTTT	CASSPNRGPAFF	NA	TRBJ1-1	TRBV7-2	TRBD1
TGTGCCAGCAGTGGGGGCGGCTCGGGGGCCAACGTCCTGACTTTC	CASSGGGSGANVLTF	NA	TRBJ2-6	TRBV28	NA
TGTGCCAGCAGCCCCGCCGGGGTTCAAGAGACCCAGTACTTC	CASSPAGVQETQYF	NA	TRBJ2-5	TRBV27	NA
TGCAGCGTTGAAGATGACAAACAGGGGACCTGGAGGAATGAGCAGTTCTTC	CSVEDDKQGTWRNEQFF	once	TRBJ2-1	TRBV29-1	TRBD1
TGTGCCAGCAGTGCAGGAGAGGGACAGCCCTACTATGGCTACACCTTC	CASSAGEGQPYYGYTF	NA	TRBJ1-2	TRBV27	TRBD1
TGTGCCAGCAGCTTATCGCCCGACAGGGCGGACACCGGGGAGCTGTTTTTT	CASSLSPDRADTGELFF	NA	TRBJ2-2	TRBV7-2	TRBD1
TGTGCCAGTACCATCTCTAATACGCAGTATTTT	CASTISNTQYF	NA	TRBJ2-3	TRBV19	NA
TGTGCCACCAGGAAAGGGGGGGGGCAGGGGAGAGCTTTCTTT	CATRKGGGQGRAFF	few	TRBJ1-1	TRBV24-1	NA
TGCGCCAGCAGCTTGGCGAGGGTCGGGACTGAAGCTTTCTTT	CASSLARVGTEAFF	NA	TRBJ1-1	TRBV5-1	NA
TGTGCCAGCAGTTGGGGCCAGAGCTCCTATAATTCACCCCTCCACTTT	CASSWGQSSYNSPLHF	once	TRBJ1-6	TRBV27	NA
TGTGCCAGCAGCGGTCCCCTCAACAGCGAAAAACTGTTTTTT	CASSGPLNSEKLFF	NA	TRBJ1-4	TRBV9	NA
TGTGCCAGCAGACTTTTCTATGGCTACACCTTC	CASRLFYGYTF	NA	TRBJ1-2	TRBV12-3/TRBV12-4	NA
TGTGCCAGCAGCAAAGAGGGGGTCGAGGACGGCTGCCCCGAAGCTTTCTTT	CASSKEGVEDGCPEAFF	few	TRBJ1-1	TRBV21-1	NA
TGTGCCAGCAGCTTGCGGTTTGGAAACACCATATATTTT	CASSLRFGNTIYF	few	TRBJ1-3	TRBV7-8	NA
TGTGCCAGCAGGACCGGGGGTCACTATGGCTACACCTTC	CASRTGGHYGYTF	NA	TRBJ1-2	TRBV28	NA
TGTGCCAGCAGTTTAGGAGTAAATGAAGCTTTCTTT	CASSLGVNEAFF	NA	TRBJ1-1	TRBV28	NA
TGTGCCACCAGTGGGTTGGGACAGGGGGGAGTTGGCTACACCTTC	CATSGLGQGGVGYTF	few	TRBJ1-2	TRBV24-1	TRBD1
TGTGCCAGCAGCTTGGGTACAGGCTATGGCTACACCTTC	CASSLGTGYGYTF	NA	TRBJ1-2	TRBV5-5	NA
TGTGCCAGCAGCCAAGTGGCGGGGGCGTGGACAGATACGCAGTATTTT	CASSQVAGAWTDTQYF	NA	TRBJ2-3	TRBV3-1/TRBV3-2	NA
TGTGCCAGCAGCTCGGCCGGGTTCACGGATTCACCCCTCCACTTT	CASSSAGFTDSPLHF	NA	TRBJ1-6	TRBV7-2	NA
TGTGCCAGCTCACCACCGACAGTGAACACTGAAGCTTTCTTT	CASSPPTVNTEAFF	NA	TRBJ1-1	TRBV18	NA
TGTGCCAGCAGTTACGGAAGGAGCTCTGGAAACACCATATATTTT	CASSYGRSSGNTIYF	NA	TRBJ1-3	TRBV6-5	NA
TGTGCCAGCACCGTGGTCTCTTGGGCCCGGGAGACCCAGTACTTC	CASTVVSWARETQYF	NA	TRBJ2-5	TRBV7-2	NA
TGTGCCAGCAGCTTAATGACTACTAGCGGAAGCAATGAGCAGTTCTTC	CASSLMTTSGSNEQFF	NA	TRBJ2-1	TRBV7-9	TRBD2
TGTGCCAGCAGCAGACTAGCGGGGTCGAGCACAGATACGCAGTATTTT	CASSRLAGSSTDTQYF	NA	TRBJ2-3	TRBV3-1/TRBV3-2	TRBD2
TGCAGCGTTAACAGGGGGCAGGGCACTGAAGCTTTCTTT	CSVNRGQGTEAFF	few	TRBJ1-1	TRBV29-1	TRBD1
TGTGCCAGCAGCTCCGGGCAAGGAGGGGGCAATGGCTACACCTTC	CASSSGQGGGNGYTF	NA	TRBJ1-2	TRBV7-9	TRBD1
TGTGCCAGCAGACAGGGATTGGGGGAGCTGTTTTTT	CASRQGLGELFF	NA	TRBJ2-2	TRBV12-3/TRBV12-4	NA